These 26 T cell receptor beta chains share one sample of origin, sequenced in a study of regulatory T cells in long-lasting Graves disease. Arm-PCR of CDR3 regions with iRepertoire HTBI primers generated TCR beta libraries. TCRdb fed the multiplex PCR reads into MiXCR, producing one record per CDR3 protein. The sample holds under 300,000 distinct CDR3 sequences, 20% seen once. The time point denotes: newly diagnosed GD, antithyroid drugs for less than 3 months. Extracted PBMC RNA gave rise to the TCR library. This specimen consisted of peripheral blood mononuclear cells (PBMCs), obtained at new diagnosis, from a patient treated with antithyroid drugs. The receptor source for this set is a female donor with Graves disease.

This clonotype was recorded many times. This chain joins TRBV15 and TRBJ1-2, with a tentative D call TRBD1 (6 bases). Germline CDR1 and CDR2: LNHNV and YYDKDF (reference sequence). The ends were cut back, 6 bases at V and 3 bases at J, with 20 bases in the middle. There are 16 residues in the CDR3. The CDR3 DNA follows: TGTGCCACCAGGGAGGACAGCCAACCTTTTTACTATGGCTACACCTTC. Amino acid sequence: CATREDSQPFYYGYTF.

This clonotype was detected ten times or more. The gene calls are TRBV11-2 and TRBJ2-7; 8 nucleotides agree with TRBD1. Germline CDR1 reads SGHAT; CDR2 reads FQNNGV. Losses at the gene ends were 3 bases for V and 6 bases for J; bases not matched to a gene: 7. The CDR3 covers 14 residues. The chain's CDR3 is CASSLETGEGEQYF. CDR3 bases: TGTGCCAGCAGCTTGGAGACAGGGGAAGGCGAGCAGTACTTC.

In this sample, this clonotype turned up many times. The junction departs from germline at one end; a sequencing error may be responsible. This chain links TRBV28 with TRBJ1-2; 7 positions match TRBD1. The CDR3 has 13 amino acids. The germline gives CDR1 MDHEN, CDR2 SYDVKM. DNA of the CDR3: TGTGCCAGCAGTGCCCCCCCAGGACAGGTTCTGGCCTTC. Protein sequence: CASSAPPGQVLAF.

The sample holds a few counts of this clonotype. V usage is TRBV20-1 and J usage is TRBJ1-3; D unresolved. The CDR3 length is 12 residues. Trimming took off 6 bases at V and 0 bases at J, with 6 bases between the two ends. Germline CDR1 reads DFQATT; CDR2 reads SNEGSKA (reference sequence). The CDR3 coding sequence is TGCAGTGCCGCAAGCTCTGGAAACACCATATATTTT. Its translation is CSAASSGNTIYF.

This rearrangement joins TRBV11-1 to TRBJ2-2; 7 bases are shared with TRBD2. The V gene's germline CDR1 is SGHAT and CDR2 FQDESV (reference sequence). The V segment lost 1 base and the J segment 4 bases; nucleotides outside the gene matches: 9. CDR3 length: 17 amino acids. Here the CDR3 DNA reads TGTGCCAGCAGCTTAGACGGCGGGAGCTTCAGCACCGGGGAGCTGTTTTTT. Translation: CASSLDGGSFSTGELFF.

This clonotype showed up many times. V and J are TRBV12-3 or TRBV12-4 and TRBJ2-1; D is perhaps TRBD1 (6 bases). V was clipped by 6 bases and J by 8 bases, with 14 bases between them. The CDR3 loop spans 13 amino acids. CDR3: CASRWTALDEQFF. CDR3 bases: TGTGCCAGCAGATGGACAGCCTTGGATGAGCAGTTCTTC.

This clonotype was seen just once. The CDR3, as DNA: TGTGCCAGCAGCTCGATCGGACAGGGGCGATATAATTCACCCCTCCACTTT. Residues: CASSSIGQGRYNSPLHF. This chain joins TRBV7-2 and TRBJ1-6; 9 bases fit TRBD1. Germline CDR1 SGHTA, CDR2 FQGNSA. This CDR3 comprises 17 residues. V was clipped by 4 bases and J by 4 bases; unmatched bases: 8. Complete variable domain (other parts from reference TRBV7-2 and TRBJ1-6): GAGVSQSPSNKVTEKGKDVELRCDPISGHTALYWYRQSLGQGLEFLIYFQGNSAPDKSGLPSDRFSAERTGGSVSTLTIQRTQQEDSAVYLCASSSIGQGRYNSPLHFGNGTRLTVT.

This clonotype came up a few times. Mismatch with germline at one junction end may stem from a read error. This chain joins TRBV11-2 and TRBJ2-1, with D possibly TRBD2 on 5 matching bases. CDR1 is SGHAT, CDR2 FQNNGV, per germline. CDR3 size: 12 residues. CDR3 loop: CASSLVGSEQFF. The CDR3 DNA sequence: TGCGCCAGCAGCTTAGTGGGGAGTGAGCAGTTCTTC. Full variable domain (missing parts from reference TRBV11-2 and TRBJ2-1): EAGVAQSPRYKIIEKRQSVAFWCNPISGHATLYWYQQILGQGPKLLIQFQNNGVVDDSQLPKDRFSAERLKGVDSTLKIQPAKLEDSAVYLCASSLVGSEQFFGPGTRLTVL.

The CDR3 sequence: CASSPGQRTEQFF. The CDR3 bases are TGTGCCAGCAGCCCGGGACAACGTACGGAGCAGTTCTTC. The chain couples TRBV11-3 to TRBJ2-1; tentatively, D is TRBD1 (6 bases). Germline lookup yields CDR1 SGHNT and CDR2 YENEEA. V lost 5 bases and J 10 bases, leaving 15 bases between the germline ends. There are 13 residues in the CDR3. Filled out from reference TRBV11-3 and TRBJ2-1, the complete variable domain reads EAGVVQSPRYKIIEKKQPVAFWCNPISGHNTLYWYLQNLGQGPELLIRYENEEAVDDSQLPKDRFSAERLKGVDSTLKIQPAELGDSAVYLCASSPGQRTEQFFGPGTRLTVL.

This clonotype has at least ten counts. The V gene is TRBV20-1, the J gene TRBJ2-1; 11 bases fit TRBD2. Germline V gives CDR1 DFQATT, CDR2 SNEGSKA (reference sequence). With 6 bases clipped from V and 11 bases from J, the junction kept 3 bases outside the gene matches. This CDR3 spans 11 amino acids. The CDR3 loop reads CSAQTSGKQFF. CDR3 nucleotides: TGCAGTGCCCAGACTAGCGGGAAGCAGTTCTTC.

A remark on this clonotype: A junction boundary mismatches the germline segment, possibly from a read error. The rearrangement uses TRBV28 and TRBJ2-1, with a weak D call TRBD1 (6 bases). Germline V CDR1 and CDR2: MDHEN, SYDVKM. The CDR3 totals 16 residues. The CDR3 DNA follows: TGTACCAGCAGCCCCCCCCGACAGGTAGTGTACAATGAGCAGTTCTTC. Encoded protein: CTSSPPRQVVYNEQFF. The complete variable domain, with remaining parts taken from reference TRBV28 and TRBJ2-1, reads DVKVTQSSRYLVKRTGEKVFLECVQDMDHENMFWYRQDPGLGLRLIYFSYDVKMKEKGDIPEGYSVSREKKERFSLILESASTNQTSMYLCTSSPPRQVVYNEQFFGPGTRLTVL.

This clonotype was observed once. A far more abundant clone sits one base away, making this likely a read error. V is TRBV6-9 and J is TRBJ2-7, with 13 positions matching TRBD2. The V gene's germline CDR1 is MNHGY and CDR2 SVAAGI. The V and J ends lost 3 bases and 7 bases, in that order; junction bases with no gene match: 9. The CDR3 extends over 16 amino acids. The DNA for the CDR3 is TGTGCCAGCAGTTACCGGACTAGCGGGGGACCGAATGAGCAGTACTTC. This translates into CASSYRTSGGPNEQYF.

V gene TRBV19 combines with J gene TRBJ1-1, with TRBD1 matching over 8 bases. Germline V gene lookup returns CDR1 LNHDA and CDR2 SQIVND (reference sequence). V gave up 6 bases and J gave up 6 bases; unmatched junction bases: 6. This CDR3 region has 13 residues. CDR3 region: CASRGQGLAEAFF. For the CDR3, the DNA is TGTGCCAGTAGAGGACAGGGCCTGGCTGAAGCTTTCTTT.

Only a few counts were recorded for this clonotype. In DNA, the CDR3 is TGTGCCAGCAGTCAGCAGGGAAGCAATCAGCCCCAGCATTTT. As protein: CASSQQGSNQPQHF. This chain connects TRBV6-2 or TRBV6-3 to TRBJ1-5; D is perhaps TRBD1 (5 bases). V lost 5 bases, J lost 1 base, and 9 bases lay in between. CDR3 length: 14 residues. Germline-derived CDR1 and CDR2 are MNHEY and SVGEGT.

This clonotype showed up many times. This chain joins TRBV24-1 and TRBJ2-5, with 11 bases matching TRBD2. V gave up 4 bases and J gave up 2 bases; unmatched junction bases: 5. CDR3 length equals 16 residues. Germline-derived CDR1 and CDR2 are KGHDR and SFDVKD. The CDR3 DNA reads as TGTGCCACCAGTGACCCGGGACTAGCGGAGCAAGAGACCCAGTACTTC. Translation gives CATSDPGLAEQETQYF.

V usage is TRBV12-3 or TRBV12-4 and J usage is TRBJ2-5; D is unclear. The V end was cut by 6 bases, the J end by 3 bases, with 5 bases between. The CDR3 length is 11 residues. The CDR3 nucleotides are TGTGCCAGCAGCCGGAAAGAGACCCAGTACTTC. Translation: CASSRKETQYF.

The chain recombines TRBV10-2 with TRBJ2-3; unclear D gene. CDR3 length: 13 residues. Germline V CDR1 and CDR2: WSHSY, SAAADI. V was shortened by 6 bases and J by 3 bases, with 10 bases between the two germline ends. DNA for the CDR3: TGCGCCAGCAGGGTGGTGGAAACAGATACGCAGTATTTT. Translating it yields CASRVVETDTQYF.

At least ten counts were recorded for this clonotype. This rearrangement joins TRBV7-6 to TRBJ2-3; D is unclear. Germline CDR1 and CDR2: SGHVS and FNYEAQ. V was clipped by 1 base and J by 6 bases, with 14 bases between them. The CDR3 covers 15 residues. The CDR3 sequence: CASSLGHRMGDTQYF. CDR3 coding DNA: TGTGCCAGCAGCTTAGGACACCGCATGGGGGATACGCAGTATTTT.

A remark on this clonotype: A far larger clone is only one base removed, so a read error is likely. No conserved phenylalanine or tryptophan is present at the end of the CDR3, so a read error is the likely explanation. It is unclear where the CDR3 begins or ends on the DNA, so no DNA is shown, and the CDR3 is as TCRdb lists it. V usage is TRBV29-1 and J usage is TRBJ2-1; the D segment call TRBD2 is taken from the table without a DNA check. The CDR3 spans 14 amino acids, including both terminal residues. CDR1 and CDR2 (germline): SQVTM, ANQGSEA. CDR3 residues: CSVETSGSLNTQYL.

This clonotype was seen many times. This chain links TRBV19 with TRBJ2-7, with a weak D call TRBD2 (5 bases). The CDR3 runs 12 residues. Looked up from germline, CDR1 is LNHDA and CDR2 is SQIVND (reference sequence). V gave up 5 bases and J gave up 3 bases, with 8 bases separating them. Here the CDR3 DNA reads TGTGCCAGTAGTGCACGGGACTACGAGCAGTACTTC. As protein: CASSARDYEQYF.

This clonotype has just a few counts. The CDR3 loop is CASSLELQNTGELFF. DNA for the CDR3: TGTGCCAGCAGCTTAGAACTCCAGAACACCGGGGAGCTGTTTTTT. The chain employs TRBV7-9 and TRBJ2-2; D remains unclear. CDR1 SEHNR and CDR2 FQNEAQ come from the germline V gene (reference sequence). V was shortened by 1 base and J by 1 base, with 7 bases between the two germline ends. The CDR3 contains 15 residues.

The CDR3 DNA is TGTGCCAGCAGTTACCTTGTCGGATCCTACGAGCAGTACTTC. Its protein is CASSYLVGSYEQYF. The V and J genes are TRBV6-9 and TRBJ2-7, with D hard to call. The CDR3 runs 14 residues. Germline V gives CDR1 MNHGY, CDR2 SVAAGI. Trimming removed 3 bases from V and 1 base from J, with 10 bases in between.

The chain is built from TRBV18 and TRBJ2-7, with no clear D. The end of the DNA fits TRBJ2-1 better, so the J call may be wrong. The germline V gene encodes CDR1 KGHSH and CDR2 LQKENI. The CDR3 length is 11 residues. CDR3 nucleotides: TGTGCCAGCTCTCGGACGGATGAGCAGTTCTTC. Its translation: CASSRTDEQFF.

For this clonotype: This sequence may be a read error, since a much larger clone differs from it by one base. The chain links TRBV29-1 to TRBJ2-7; D possibly matches TRBD1 or TRBD2 (5 bases each). Trimming left V 0 bases short and J 12 bases short, with 15 bases between. Per germline, CDR1 SQVTM and CDR2 ANQGSEA. The CDR3 length is 12 residues. The CDR3 reads CSVEDLSRGRYF. The CDR3 DNA is TGCAGCGTTGAAGATCTGTCACGGGGCCGGTACTTC.

This clonotype was counted many times. The V call is TRBV6-5, the J call TRBJ2-7, with 10 nucleotides matching TRBD2. The length of the CDR3 is 14 residues. Germline V gene lookup returns CDR1 MNHEY and CDR2 SVGAGI. V was clipped by 2 bases and J by 6 bases; unmatched bases: 4. The CDR3 protein is CASSYSGRAREQYF. In DNA, the CDR3 is TGTGCCAGCAGTTACAGCGGGAGGGCCCGCGAGCAGTACTTC.

This clonotype has at least ten counts. The chain has TRBV20-1 and TRBJ2-1; D is perhaps TRBD1 (6 bases). Per germline, CDR1 DFQATT and CDR2 SNEGSKA (reference sequence). Deletions cut 5 bases from V and 5 bases from J, with 19 bases between. The CDR3 has 15 residues. The CDR3 sequence: CSASQHRANHNEQFF. For the CDR3, the DNA is TGCAGTGCTTCGCAACACAGGGCGAACCACAATGAGCAGTTCTTC.